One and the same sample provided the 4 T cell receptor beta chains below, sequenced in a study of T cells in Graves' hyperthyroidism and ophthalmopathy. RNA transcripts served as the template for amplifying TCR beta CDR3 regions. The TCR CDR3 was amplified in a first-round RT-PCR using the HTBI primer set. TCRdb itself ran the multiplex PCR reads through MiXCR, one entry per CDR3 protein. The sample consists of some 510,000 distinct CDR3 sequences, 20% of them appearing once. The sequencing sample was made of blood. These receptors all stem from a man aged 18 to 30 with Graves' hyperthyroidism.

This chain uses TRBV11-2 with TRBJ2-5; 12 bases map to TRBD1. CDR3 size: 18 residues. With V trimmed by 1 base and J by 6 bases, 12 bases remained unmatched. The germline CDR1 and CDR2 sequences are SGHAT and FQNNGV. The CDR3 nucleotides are TGTGCCAGCAGCTTAGTCTTTCGGGACAGGGGGCGAGAAAAGACCCAGTACTTC. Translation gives CASSLVFRDRGREKTQYF.

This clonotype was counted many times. CDR3 region: CASSGRAGGTGELFF. The CDR3 region has the DNA TGTGCCAGCAGTGGGAGAGCGGGGGGTACCGGGGAGCTGTTTTTT. This chain connects TRBV2 to TRBJ2-2, with TRBD2 matching 9 bases. CDR3 length: 15 residues. Germline assignment: CDR1 SNHLY and CDR2 FYNNEI. V dropped 4 bases and J dropped 5; count of bases not matched to a gene: 5.

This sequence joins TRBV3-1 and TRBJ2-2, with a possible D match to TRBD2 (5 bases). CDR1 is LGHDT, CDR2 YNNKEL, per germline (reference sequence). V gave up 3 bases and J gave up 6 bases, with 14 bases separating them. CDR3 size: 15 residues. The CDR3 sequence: CASSQWPRVAGELFF. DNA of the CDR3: TGTGCCAGCAGCCAGTGGCCGAGGGTTGCCGGGGAGCTGTTTTTT.

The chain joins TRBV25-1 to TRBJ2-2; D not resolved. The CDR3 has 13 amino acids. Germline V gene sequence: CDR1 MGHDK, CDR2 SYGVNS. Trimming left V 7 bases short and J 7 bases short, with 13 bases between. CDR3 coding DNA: TGTGCCAGCACGCCAGGAGCTGGCGGGGAGCTGTTTTTT. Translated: CASTPGAGGELFF.